The clone carrying this T cell receptor (beta chain) showed up many times. Antigen specificity is unknown. The V segment lost 7 bases and the J segment 3 bases; nucleotides outside the gene matches: 11. The CDR3 runs to 16 residues. CDR1 MNHEY and CDR2 SMNVEV come from the germline V gene (reference sequence). These data belong to a study of cytomegalovirus exposure and HLA in healthy donors. Study-level points and caveats: When analyzed later, a missense DCLRE1C variant was found to be linked to TCR beta V- and J-gene trimming. Confirmation in vitro established that a few CMV-associated chains were specific for CMV antigens.

In the PCR, 60 Vbeta and 13 Jbeta primers were used. TCRdb keeps only in-frame clones here, not all; method: immunoSEQ multiplex PCR. The table includes tens of thousands of clones, over 70% detected once. The V gene is TRBV27, the J gene TRBJ2-7; 11 bases fit TRBD2. The TCR originated in a man aged 55 to 70 in good health and CMV-seropositive. The sample comprised PBMCs. The CDR3 loop is CASTARGLAGGYEQYF. CDR3 nucleotide sequence: TGTGCCAGCACCGCAAGGGGGCTAGCGGGAGGCTACGAGCAGTACTTC.